One sample yielded the 9 T cell receptor beta chains listed below, sequenced in a study of cytomegalovirus exposure and HLA in healthy donors. The PCR contained 60 Vbeta and 13 Jbeta primers. The method was immunoSEQ multiplex PCR; TCRdb's version includes in-frame clones alone and lacks a portion of them. The table shows around 100,000 clones, with over 55% occurring only once. The sample comprised PBMCs. These receptors were taken from a man younger than 35 in good health and CMV-seropositive.

V is TRBV10-3 and J is TRBJ1-2; weak D call: TRBD1 (6 bases). CDR1 ENHRY and CDR2 SYGVKD come from the germline V gene. There are 12 residues in the CDR3. With 6 bases removed from V and 4 bases from J, the gap between germline ends came to 9 bases. DNA for the CDR3: TGTGCCATCAGACAGGGTCTCTATGGCTACACCTTC. Its translation is CAIRQGLYGYTF.

The chain couples TRBV7-2 to TRBJ2-5; TRBD2 aligns across 8 bases. V dropped 7 bases and J dropped 2; count of bases not matched to a gene: 9. The CDR3 is 15 residues long. Germline V gene sequence: CDR1 SGHTA, CDR2 FQGNSA. CDR3 nucleotides: TGTGCCAGCACTCCGGGGGGGGGCCGACAAGAGACCCAGTACTTC. This codes for CASTPGGGRQETQYF.

The rearrangement joins TRBV28 to TRBJ1-2, with 7 bases aligning to TRBD1. Germline CDR1 MDHEN, CDR2 SYDVKM. With V trimmed by 3 bases and J by 8 bases, 15 bases remained unmatched. This CDR3 is built from 16 residues. CDR3 DNA sequence: TGTGCCAGCAGTTTTACCCACTTGGGGCAGGGGGTCGGCTACACCTTC. Protein product: CASSFTHLGQGVGYTF.

This chain connects TRBV13 to TRBJ1-2, with 7 positions matching TRBD1. The CDR3 is made up of 15 amino acids. The germline V gene has CDR1 PRHDT and CDR2 FYEKMQ (reference sequence). The V segment lost 6 bases and the J segment 4 bases; nucleotides outside the gene matches: 11. The CDR3: CASRAPTGPSYGYTF. In DNA, the CDR3 is TGTGCCAGCAGGGCGCCGACAGGGCCGTCCTATGGCTACACCTTC.

The V call is TRBV6-5, the J call TRBJ1-5, with 7 bases identical to TRBD1. The CDR3 loop spans 15 amino acids. V shed 6 bases and J 0 bases; nucleotides not matched to a gene: 5. The germline V gene encodes CDR1 MNHEY and CDR2 SVGAGI. CDR3 in DNA: TGTGCCAGCAGAATGACAGGGTCTAGCAATCAGCCCCAGCATTTT. Translated: CASRMTGSSNQPQHF.

The CDR3 DNA reads TGCAGCGTTATTCTTCAGGGATTCCATGGCTACACCTTC. Residues: CSVILQGFHGYTF. The chain has TRBV29-1 and TRBJ1-2, with a tentative D call TRBD1 (5 bases). Between the trimmed V and J ends, which lost 5 bases and 6 bases, there was a span of 16 bases. Germline V gene data show CDR1 as SQVTM and CDR2 as ANQGSEA. This CDR3 spans 13 amino acids. Full variable domain (rest looked up from reference TRBV29-1 and TRBJ1-2): SAVISQKPSRDICQRGTSLTIQCQVDSQVTMMFWYRQQPGQSLTLIATANQGSEATYESGFVIDKFPISRPNLTFSTLTVSNMSPEDSSIYLCSVILQGFHGYTFGSGTRLTVV.

The chain couples TRBV7-2 to TRBJ2-1, with TRBD1 identical over 7 bases. V was clipped by 5 bases and J by 12 bases; unmatched bases: 13. CDR3 length: 14 amino acids. The V gene's germline CDR1 is SGHTA and CDR2 FQGNSA. CDR3 DNA: TGTGCCAGCAGCCCCCGTCGAGGGGGCGGTGGGCAGTTCTTC. Its protein is CASSPRRGGGGQFF.

The V gene is TRBV29-1, the J gene TRBJ2-1; 10 bases are shared with TRBD1. V was clipped by 5 bases and J by 5 bases; unmatched bases: 3. Per germline, CDR1 SQVTM and CDR2 ANQGSEA. The CDR3 has 13 residues. This chain's CDR3 is CSVWDRGHNEQFF. The CDR3 nucleotides read TGCAGCGTTTGGGACAGGGGACACAATGAGCAGTTCTTC.

The CDR3 loop is CASSFRAPRDTQYF. The CDR3, as DNA: TGTGCCAGCAGCTTCAGGGCCCCGCGGGATACGCAGTATTTT. V is TRBV11-3 and J is TRBJ2-3; D possibly corresponds to TRBD1 (5 bases). The V gene's germline CDR1 is SGHNT and CDR2 YENEEA. The CDR3 runs 14 residues. The ends were cut back, 3 bases at V and 6 bases at J, with 13 bases in the middle. Filled out from reference TRBV11-3 and TRBJ2-3, the complete variable domain reads EAGVVQSPRYKIIEKKQPVAFWCNPISGHNTLYWYLQNLGQGPELLIRYENEEAVDDSQLPKDRFSAERLKGVDSTLKIQPAELGDSAVYLCASSFRAPRDTQYFGPGTRLTVL.